This T cell receptor beta chain was sequenced for a study of tumor and adjacent non-tumor tissue in lung cancer. Points from the study as a whole: Normal lung showed higher cumulative top 100 clone frequency than tumor.

A modified ARM-PCR protocol with three rounds of nested PCR amplified TCRbeta. TCRdb re-called the multiplex PCR reads through MiXCR, storing one row per CDR3 protein. Of roughly 74,000 distinct CDR3 sequences listed, about 80% are singletons. Regarding this clonotype: Its cognate antigen is unknown. The junction departs from germline at one end; a sequencing error may be responsible.

The template was RNA from unsorted bulk tissue. This non-tumor lung sample came from over 3 cm beyond the tumor edge. Donors were chemotherapy-naive, newly diagnosed lung cancer surgical patients in China, August–late 2014. This CDR3 region has 16 residues. CDR1 and CDR2 (germline): SGHAT, FQNNGV. The chain links TRBV11-2 to TRBJ2-2, with D maybe TRBD1 (7 bases). This clonotype was sampled from a man in his sixties or seventies with non-small cell lung cancer. The sequencing sample was made of distant non-tumor lung tissue. CDR3 DNA sequence: TGTGCCAGCAACTTAGTGGGCACAGGGGTTGGCGGGGACCGGTTTTTT. Translation: CASNLVGTGVGGDRFF.